Below are 10 T cell receptor beta chains sequenced from a single sample in a study of monozygotic twins with inflammatory bowel disease. TCRdb reprocessed the 5' RACE reads and stores each CDR3 protein as one record, lacking DNA. The listing contains 150,000 to 200,000 distinct CDR3 sequences. Sample: blood. These receptors originate from a human donor with ulcerative colitis or Crohn's disease, or a healthy co-twin of an affected twin (not recorded which).

The chain has TRBV28 and TRBJ2-7; there is no DNA to check the TCRdb D call of TRBD1. Germline-derived CDR1 and CDR2 are MDHEN and SYDVKM. This CDR3 region has 14 residues. The CDR3 loop is CASTLDGGTYEQYF.

The chain joins TRBV27 to TRBJ1-2. The CDR3 extends over 13 amino acids. The germline CDR1 and CDR2 sequences are MNHEY and SMNVEV (reference sequence). CDR3: CASSSTPNYGYTF.

V and J are TRBV5-1 and TRBJ2-1; TCRdb reports TRBD2, a call that lacks DNA to check it against. The CDR3 spans 18 residues. Germline V gene data show CDR1 as SGHRS and CDR2 as YFSETQ. The CDR3: CASSLARIGTSDYNEQFF.

The chain couples TRBV12-3 or TRBV12-4 to TRBJ2-1; no DNA is available, so the TRBD1 call from TCRdb remains unchecked. The CDR3 sequence is 15 residues long. CDR3 region: CASTPDGSSYNEQFF.

The genes are TRBV20-1 and TRBJ1-1; the D gene TCRdb calls, TRBD1, cannot be checked with no DNA. Germline CDR1 DFQATT, CDR2 SNEGSKA (reference sequence). The CDR3 totals 15 residues. The CDR3 spells CSARAYRAMNTEAFF.

This rearrangement joins TRBV5-1 to TRBJ2-3. CDR1 is SGHRS, CDR2 YFSETQ, per germline. This CDR3 is 16 amino acids long. The chain's CDR3 is CASSLDLRRSMDTQYF.

The J gene is TRBJ1-1, the V gene TRBV5-1. Per the germline V gene, CDR1 is SGHRS and CDR2 is YFSETQ. CDR3 length: 14 residues. CDR3 amino acids: CASSLSVDWAEAFF.

The chain joins TRBV12-3 or TRBV12-4 to TRBJ2-7; absent DNA, TCRdb's TRBD1 call cannot be checked. The CDR3 is 13 amino acids. This CDR3 is CASTDKGTYEQYF.

This chain joins TRBV12-3 or TRBV12-4 and TRBJ2-1; TCRdb designates TRBD2, a call that cannot be tested without DNA. The CDR3 sequence is 15 residues long. The CDR3 loop is CASSSRTRTDNEQFF.

The V and J genes are TRBV9 and TRBJ2-1; absent DNA, TCRdb's TRBD1 call cannot be checked. CDR3 size: 16 residues. CDR1 SGDLS and CDR2 YYNGEE come from the germline V gene. This CDR3 reads CASSVGPPSRDNEQFF. Looking up the rest from reference TRBV9 and TRBJ2-1 gives the full variable domain: DSGVTQTPKHLITATGQRVTLRCSPRSGDLSVYWYQQSLDQGLQFLIQYYNGEERAKGNILERFSAQQFPDLHSELNLSSLELGDSALYFCASSVGPPSRDNEQFFGPGTRLTVL.